The clone carrying this TCR beta chain was seen many times. Its specificity is not known. Uncontrolled infections, other autoimmune diseases, pregnancy or lactation led to exclusion of patients. The diagnoses drew upon clinical symptoms, serum thyroxine and TRAb, thyroid ultrasound and orbital computed tomography. These data belong to a study of T cells in Graves' hyperthyroidism and ophthalmopathy. General study results and limits: Most thyroid clonotypes expanded above 0.001 were also detected in blood.

V dropped 5 bases and J dropped 5 bases, with 22 bases sitting between them. The length of the CDR3 is 16 residues. CDR1 and CDR2 (germline): SEHNR, FQNEAQ (reference sequence). Amplification of TCR beta CDR3 regions used RNA as the template. The HTBI primer set was used in a first-round RT-PCR of the TCR CDR3. TCRdb reanalysed the multiplex PCR reads using MiXCR and keeps one entry per CDR3 protein. This sample has about 290,000 distinct CDR3 sequences, with over 15% found just once. Material for sequencing was blood. The chain joins TRBV7-9 to TRBJ2-7; D is undetermined. The source of this sequence is a young man with Graves' hyperthyroidism. CDR3 protein: CASSPLPGVLYHEQYF. The CDR3, as DNA: TGTGCCAGCAGCCCCCTACCCGGTGTACTCTACCACGAGCAGTACTTC.